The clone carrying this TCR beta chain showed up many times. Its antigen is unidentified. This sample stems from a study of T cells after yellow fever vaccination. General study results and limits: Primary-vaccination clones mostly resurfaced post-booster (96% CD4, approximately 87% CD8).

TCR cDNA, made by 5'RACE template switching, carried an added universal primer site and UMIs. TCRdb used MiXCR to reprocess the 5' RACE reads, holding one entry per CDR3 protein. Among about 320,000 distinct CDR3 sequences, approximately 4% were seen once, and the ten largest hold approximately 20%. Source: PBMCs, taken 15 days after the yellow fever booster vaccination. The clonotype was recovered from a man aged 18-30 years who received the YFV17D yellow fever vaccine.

CDR3 in amino acids: CATRSGQETQYF. The CDR3, as DNA: TGTGCCACCCGGTCAGGACAAGAGACCCAGTACTTC. This chain connects TRBV10-3 to TRBJ2-5; the D is unclear. Trimming took 10 bases from V and 2 from J, leaving 11 bases between them. Germline CDR1 and CDR2: ENHRY and SYGVKD. The CDR3 covers 12 residues.